Each of the 17 T cell receptor beta chains below was sequenced from the same sample in a study of blood T cell repertoires in COVID-19. The assay was immunoSEQ multiplex PCR, and TCRdb's table has in-frame clones only and misses some. The data show 200,000 to 250,000 clones, with 65% to 85% seen just once and 6.5% to 9% held by the top ten. The sample consisted of PBMCs or T cells enriched from blood (not recorded which). These receptors were taken from a woman aged 40 to 50 with acute COVID-19.

This clone was seen only a few times. The V call is TRBV7-9, the J call TRBJ1-3, with D perhaps TRBD1 (6 bases). The CDR3 extends over 15 amino acids. V lost 5 bases and J 1 base, leaving 12 bases between the germline ends. Germline V gene sequence: CDR1 SEHNR, CDR2 FQNEAQ (reference sequence). The chain's CDR3 is CASSEQGPSGNTIYF. DNA for the CDR3: TGTGCCAGCAGCGAACAGGGTCCTTCTGGAAACACCATATATTTT. The whole variable domain, remainder taken from reference TRBV7-9 and TRBJ1-3, is DTGVSQNPRHKITKRGQNVTFRCDPISEHNRLYWYRQTLGQGPEFLTYFQNEAQLEKSRLLSDRFSAERPKGSFSTLEIQRTEQGDSAMYLCASSEQGPSGNTIYFGEGSWLTVV.

This chain connects TRBV3-1 (or the pseudogene TRBV3-2) to TRBJ2-7; D perhaps matches TRBD1 (6 bases). CDR3 length: 15 residues. From germline, CDR1 is LGHDT and CDR2 YNNKEL (reference sequence). Between the trimmed V and J ends, which lost 6 bases and 3 bases, there was a span of 18 bases. The CDR3 DNA follows: TGTGCCAGCAGTAAGTTAGGGGCCAGGGGCTACGAGCAGTACTTC. This codes for CASSKLGARGYEQYF.

In this sample, this clone turned up a few times. V gene TRBV7-6 combines with J gene TRBJ2-7; 10 bases fit TRBD2. Germline CDR1 is SGHVS and CDR2 is FNYEAQ. V was clipped by 0 bases and J by 7 bases; unmatched bases: 9. CDR3 size: 16 residues. CDR3 sequence (DNA): TGTGCCAGCAGCTTAGCGAGAGCGGGGGGGCCTGGGGAGCAGTACTTC. Its translation is CASSLARAGGPGEQYF.

V usage is TRBV5-4 and J usage is TRBJ2-7; no clear D gene. CDR1 and CDR2 from the germline V gene are SGHNT and YYREEE (reference sequence). The CDR3 contains 13 residues. V lost 0 bases to trimming and J lost 3 bases, with 7 bases between them. This chain's CDR3 is CASSLAPYYEQYF. The DNA of the CDR3 is TGTGCCAGCAGCTTGGCTCCCTACTACGAGCAGTACTTC.

V usage is TRBV7-9 and J usage is TRBJ1-1, with TRBD1 matching 9 bases. The CDR3 has 14 amino acids. V was pared by 2 bases and J by 3 bases, with 1 base of the junction left unmatched. Germline V gene sequence: CDR1 SEHNR, CDR2 FQNEAQ (reference sequence). CDR3 sequence reads: CASSLRDRDTEAFF. The CDR3 DNA reads TGTGCCAGCAGCTTAAGGGACAGGGACACTGAAGCTTTCTTT.

The chain uses TRBV7-2 and TRBJ2-3; 8 bases match TRBD1. Germline loops: CDR1 SGHTA, CDR2 FQGNSA. V lost 6 bases to trimming and J lost 4 bases; unmatched junction nucleotides: 15. This CDR3 spans 17 amino acids. The CDR3 coding sequence is TGTGCCAGCAGTCCAGCCCCTAGAGGGACAGGTCCAGATACGCAGTATTTT. It specifies CASSPAPRGTGPDTQYF.

V is TRBV5-8 and J is TRBJ1-5; 11 positions match TRBD1. The V segment lost 4 bases and the J segment 2 bases; nucleotides outside the gene matches: 11. Per germline, CDR1 SGHTS and CDR2 YDEGEE. CDR3 length: 18 amino acids. Here the CDR3 reads CASSGGTGGFWGNQPQHF. CDR3 DNA: TGTGCCAGCAGCGGAGGGACAGGGGGATTTTGGGGCAATCAGCCCCAGCATTTT.

The rearrangement links TRBV28 to TRBJ1-1; no clear D gene. CDR1 is MDHEN, CDR2 SYDVKM, per germline. The CDR3 runs 15 residues. Trimming pared 6 bases from V and 0 bases from J, leaving 14 bases between. CDR3 protein: CASRPAEFMNTEAFF. The CDR3 coding sequence is TGTGCCAGCAGGCCCGCGGAGTTTATGAACACTGAAGCTTTCTTT.

A few counts support this clone. V and J are TRBV18 and TRBJ1-2, with 8 bases lining up with TRBD1. V trimming: 5 bases; J trimming: 4 bases; junction bases outside the gene matches: 6. CDR3 length equals 14 residues. Germline CDR1 reads KGHSH; CDR2 reads LQKENI. CDR3 region: CASSVGTGTYGYTF. As DNA, the CDR3 is TGTGCCAGCTCAGTGGGGACAGGAACCTATGGCTACACCTTC.

This clone came up once. This chain connects TRBV6-5 to TRBJ1-2; TRBD1 agrees at 10 bases. This CDR3 comprises 13 residues. V was pared by 6 bases and J by 8 bases, with 6 bases of the junction left unmatched. CDR1 MNHEY and CDR2 SVGAGI come from the germline V gene. Here the CDR3 reads CASSRDRGIGYTF. The CDR3 DNA is TGTGCCAGCAGCAGGGACAGGGGAATAGGCTACACCTTC.

The chain combines TRBV29-1 with TRBJ2-5, with 7 bases that match TRBD1. This CDR3 spans 13 amino acids. With 6 bases clipped from V and 4 bases from J, the junction kept 8 bases outside the gene matches. CDR1 SQVTM and CDR2 ANQGSEA come from the germline V gene. In nucleotides, the CDR3 is TGCAGCGTGGAAACAGGGGTCCCAGAGACCCAGTACTTC. Protein product: CSVETGVPETQYF.

This clone appeared a single time. V and J are TRBV29-1 and TRBJ1-5, with 8 bases fitting TRBD1. Germline lookup yields CDR1 SQVTM and CDR2 ANQGSEA. Trimming took 6 bases from V and 6 from J; bases not matched to a gene: 4. CDR3 length: 12 amino acids. CDR3 nucleotides: TGCAGCGTCGGACAGGGCGGTCAGCCCCAGCATTTT. Its protein product is CSVGQGGQPQHF.

The chain uses TRBV2 and TRBJ1-5; 7 bases align to TRBD1. The germline gives CDR1 SNHLY, CDR2 FYNNEI. Unmatched junction bases numbered 8, after V lost 5 bases and J lost 7 bases. This CDR3 has 14 amino acids. The CDR3 sequence is CASSRGGREQPQHF. CDR3 bases: TGTGCCAGCAGTCGAGGGGGCCGGGAACAGCCCCAGCATTTT.

The chain carries TRBV24-1 and TRBJ2-1; 11 nucleotides agree with TRBD1. The CDR3 covers 16 residues. Germline V gene lookup returns CDR1 KGHDR and CDR2 SFDVKD. V shed 1 base and J 8 bases; nucleotides not matched to a gene: 6. This CDR3 is CATSDFGQGARDEQFF. DNA for the CDR3: TGTGCCACCAGTGATTTCGGACAGGGGGCAAGGGATGAGCAGTTCTTC.

The rearrangement uses TRBV18 and TRBJ1-1; TRBD1 agrees at 11 bases. CDR1 KGHSH and CDR2 LQKENI come from the germline V gene. The V and J ends lost 3 bases and 4 bases, in that order; junction bases with no gene match: 10. The CDR3 runs 17 residues. The CDR3 region has the DNA TGTGCCAGCTCACCGCGGACAGGGGGCGATGCGGGCACTGAAGCTTTCTTT. This translates into CASSPRTGGDAGTEAFF.

The chain is built from TRBV27 and TRBJ1-5, with 8 bases identical to TRBD1. CDR3 length: 16 amino acids. Germline V gene data show CDR1 as MNHEY and CDR2 as SMNVEV (reference sequence). V shed 6 bases, J shed 0 bases, and the junction held 7 bases outside the gene matches. The CDR3 DNA is TGTGCCAGCAGCCCCAGGGGGCTCTATAGCAATCAGCCCCAGCATTTT. Its protein product is CASSPRGLYSNQPQHF.

This chain joins TRBV6-4 and TRBJ2-2; tentative D call: TRBD1 (6 bases). This CDR3 is built from 13 residues. The germline gives CDR1 MRHNA, CDR2 SNTAGT. Trimming took off 4 bases at V and 13 bases at J, with 16 bases between the two ends. The CDR3 is CASSVQGPGPLFF. CDR3 bases: TGTGCCAGCAGTGTTCAGGGGCCTGGTCCGCTGTTTTTT.